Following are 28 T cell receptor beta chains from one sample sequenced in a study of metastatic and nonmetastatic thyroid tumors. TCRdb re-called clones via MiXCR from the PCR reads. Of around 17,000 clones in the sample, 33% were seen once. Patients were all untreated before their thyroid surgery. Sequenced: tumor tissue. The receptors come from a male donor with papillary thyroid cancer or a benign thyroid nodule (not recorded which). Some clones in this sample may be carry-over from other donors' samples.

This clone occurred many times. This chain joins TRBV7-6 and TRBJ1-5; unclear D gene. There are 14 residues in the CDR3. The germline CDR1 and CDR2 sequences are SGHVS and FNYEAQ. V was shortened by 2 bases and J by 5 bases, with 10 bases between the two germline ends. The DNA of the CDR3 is TGTGCCAGCAGCTTATCGGGCCGTCATCAGCCCCAGCATTTT. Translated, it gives CASSLSGRHQPQHF.

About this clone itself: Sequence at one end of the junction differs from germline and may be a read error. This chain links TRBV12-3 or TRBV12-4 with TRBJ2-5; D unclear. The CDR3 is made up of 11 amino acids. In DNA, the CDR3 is TGTGCCATCAGTTTAGGTGTGACCCAGTACTTC. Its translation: CAISLGVTQYF.

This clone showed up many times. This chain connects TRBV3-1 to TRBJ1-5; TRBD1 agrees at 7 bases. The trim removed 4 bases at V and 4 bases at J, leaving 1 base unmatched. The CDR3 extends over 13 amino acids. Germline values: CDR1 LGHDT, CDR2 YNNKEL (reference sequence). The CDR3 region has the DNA TGTGCCAGCAGCCGACAGGGAAATCAGCCCCAGCATTTT. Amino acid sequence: CASSRQGNQPQHF.

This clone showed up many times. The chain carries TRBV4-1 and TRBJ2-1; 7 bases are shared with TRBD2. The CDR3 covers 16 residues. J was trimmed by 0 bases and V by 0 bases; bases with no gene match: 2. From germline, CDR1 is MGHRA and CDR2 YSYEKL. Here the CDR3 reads CASSQEGGSSYNEQFF. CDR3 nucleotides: TGCGCCAGCAGCCAAGAGGGCGGGAGCTCCTACAATGAGCAGTTCTTC.

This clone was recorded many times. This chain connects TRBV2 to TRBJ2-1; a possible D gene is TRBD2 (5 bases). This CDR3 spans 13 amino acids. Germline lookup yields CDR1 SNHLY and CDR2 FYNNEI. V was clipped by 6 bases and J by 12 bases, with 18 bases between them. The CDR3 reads CASSPRGGDRQFF. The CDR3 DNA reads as TGTGCCAGCAGCCCCCGGGGTGGAGACCGGCAGTTCTTC.

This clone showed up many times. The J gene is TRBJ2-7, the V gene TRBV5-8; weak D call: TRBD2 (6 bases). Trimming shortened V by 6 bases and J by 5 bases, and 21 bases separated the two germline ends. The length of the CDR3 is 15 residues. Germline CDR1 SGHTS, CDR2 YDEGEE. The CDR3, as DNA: TGTGCCAGCATCCCGGTCCTAAACGGGGGAAACGAGCAGTACTTC. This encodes CASIPVLNGGNEQYF.

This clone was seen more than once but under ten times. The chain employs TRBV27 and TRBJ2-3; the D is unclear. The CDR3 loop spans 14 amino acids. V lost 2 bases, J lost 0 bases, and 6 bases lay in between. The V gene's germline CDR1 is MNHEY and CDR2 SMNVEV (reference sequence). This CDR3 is CASSLKTSTDTQYF. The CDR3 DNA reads TGTGCCAGCAGTTTAAAAACTAGCACAGATACGCAGTATTTT.

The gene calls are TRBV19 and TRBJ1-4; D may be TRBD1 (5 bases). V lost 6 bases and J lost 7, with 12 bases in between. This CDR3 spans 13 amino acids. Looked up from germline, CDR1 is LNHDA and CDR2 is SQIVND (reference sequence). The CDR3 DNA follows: TGTGCCAGTAGACCGGGGCAGTTTGAAAAACTGTTTTTT. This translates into CASRPGQFEKLFF.

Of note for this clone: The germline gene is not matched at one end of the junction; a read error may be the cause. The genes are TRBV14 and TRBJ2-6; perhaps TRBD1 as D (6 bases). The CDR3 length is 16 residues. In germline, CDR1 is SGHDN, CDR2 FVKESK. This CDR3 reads CSSSQGGFSGSNVLTF. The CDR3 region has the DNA TGTTCCAGCAGCCAAGGGGGATTCTCTGGGTCCAACGTCCTGACTTTC.

CDR3 residues: CASSLEGTSGPRAGELFF. The CDR3 DNA is TGTGCCAGCAGCCTAGAAGGGACTAGCGGGCCTCGGGCCGGGGAGCTGTTTTTT. This chain connects TRBV3-1 to TRBJ2-2, with 12 bases that match TRBD2. The length of the CDR3 is 18 residues. CDR1 and CDR2 from the germline V gene are LGHDT and YNNKEL (reference sequence). Unmatched junction bases numbered 12, after V lost 4 bases and J lost 6 bases.

The CDR3 DNA sequence: TGTGCCAGCATTTATTCGGACCTGGGGAACACTGAAGCTTTCTTT. This sequence encodes CASIYSDLGNTEAFF. V usage is TRBV28 and J usage is TRBJ1-1; D is unresolved. Germline CDR1 and CDR2: MDHEN and SYDVKM. The V gene lost 7 bases and the J gene lost 1 base, with 16 bases spanning the gap. The CDR3 loop spans 15 amino acids.

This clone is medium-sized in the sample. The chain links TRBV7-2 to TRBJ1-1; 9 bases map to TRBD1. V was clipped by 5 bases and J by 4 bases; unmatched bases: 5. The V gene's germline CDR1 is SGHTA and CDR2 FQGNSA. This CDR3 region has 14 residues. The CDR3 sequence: CASSPGTGSTEAFF. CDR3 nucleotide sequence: TGTGCCAGCAGCCCTGGGACAGGGAGCACTGAAGCTTTCTTT.

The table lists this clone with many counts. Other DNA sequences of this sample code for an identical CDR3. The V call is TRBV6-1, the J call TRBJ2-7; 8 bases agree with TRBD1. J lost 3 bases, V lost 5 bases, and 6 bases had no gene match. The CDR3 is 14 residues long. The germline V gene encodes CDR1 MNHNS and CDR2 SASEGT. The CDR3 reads CASSPQGVSYEQYF. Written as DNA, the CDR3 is TGTGCCAGCAGTCCACAGGGGGTAAGCTACGAGCAGTACTTC.

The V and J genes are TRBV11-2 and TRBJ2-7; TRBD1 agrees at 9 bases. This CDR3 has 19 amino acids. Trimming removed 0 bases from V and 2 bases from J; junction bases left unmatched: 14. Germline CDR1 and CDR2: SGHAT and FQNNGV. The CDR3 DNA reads TGTGCCAGCAGCTTAGATCACTTGGCCCGCCGGGACAGGGCCTACGAGCAGTACTTC. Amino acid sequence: CASSLDHLARRDRAYEQYF.

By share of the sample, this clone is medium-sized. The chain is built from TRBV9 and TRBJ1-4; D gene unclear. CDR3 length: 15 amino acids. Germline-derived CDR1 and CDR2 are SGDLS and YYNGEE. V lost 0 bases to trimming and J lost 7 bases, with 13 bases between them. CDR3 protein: CASSVAGTEGEKLFF. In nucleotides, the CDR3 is TGTGCCAGCAGCGTAGCAGGAACGGAAGGTGAAAAACTGTTTTTT.

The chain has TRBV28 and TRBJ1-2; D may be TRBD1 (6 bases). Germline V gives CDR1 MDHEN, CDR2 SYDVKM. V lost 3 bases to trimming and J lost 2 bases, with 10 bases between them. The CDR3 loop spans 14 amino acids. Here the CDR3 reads CASSFTGTNYGYTF. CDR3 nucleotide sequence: TGTGCCAGCAGTTTCACAGGGACGAACTATGGCTACACCTTC.

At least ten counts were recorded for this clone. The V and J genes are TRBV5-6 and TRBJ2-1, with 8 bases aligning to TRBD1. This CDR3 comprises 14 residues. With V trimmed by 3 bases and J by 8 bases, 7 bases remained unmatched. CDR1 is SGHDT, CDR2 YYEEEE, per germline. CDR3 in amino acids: CASSSPGQEYEQFF. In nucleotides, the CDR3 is TGTGCCAGCAGCTCCCCGGGACAGGAGTATGAGCAGTTCTTC.

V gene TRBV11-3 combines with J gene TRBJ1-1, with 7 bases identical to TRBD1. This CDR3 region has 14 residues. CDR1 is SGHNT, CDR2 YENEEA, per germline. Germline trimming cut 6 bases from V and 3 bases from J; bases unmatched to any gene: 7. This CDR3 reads CASSPTGWDTEAFF. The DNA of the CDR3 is TGTGCCAGCAGTCCGACAGGGTGGGACACTGAAGCTTTCTTT.

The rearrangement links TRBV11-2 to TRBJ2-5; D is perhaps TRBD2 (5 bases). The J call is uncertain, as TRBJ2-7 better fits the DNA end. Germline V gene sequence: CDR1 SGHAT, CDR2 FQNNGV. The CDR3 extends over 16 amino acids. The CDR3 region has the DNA TGTGCCAGCAGCTTAGAACTAGTAGCCGGTTCCTACGAGCAGTACTTC. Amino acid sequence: CASSLELVAGSYEQYF.

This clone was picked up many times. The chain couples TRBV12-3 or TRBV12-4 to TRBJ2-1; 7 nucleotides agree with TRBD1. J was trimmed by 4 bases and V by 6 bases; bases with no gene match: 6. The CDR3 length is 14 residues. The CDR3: CASRETGPYNEQFF. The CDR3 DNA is TGTGCCAGCAGGGAGACAGGGCCTTACAATGAGCAGTTCTTC.

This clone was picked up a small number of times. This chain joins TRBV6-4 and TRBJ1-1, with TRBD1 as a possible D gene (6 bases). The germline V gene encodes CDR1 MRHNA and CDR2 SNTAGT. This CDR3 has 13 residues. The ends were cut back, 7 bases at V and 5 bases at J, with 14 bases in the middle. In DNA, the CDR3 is TGTGCCAGCATAGGGGGATCGGGAACTGAAGCTTTCTTT. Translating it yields CASIGGSGTEAFF.

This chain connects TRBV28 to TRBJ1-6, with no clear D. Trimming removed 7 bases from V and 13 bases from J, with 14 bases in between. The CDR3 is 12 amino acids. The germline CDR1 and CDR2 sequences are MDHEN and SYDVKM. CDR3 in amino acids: CASTPPRGPLHF. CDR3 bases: TGTGCCAGCACCCCCCCGCGTGGGCCCCTCCACTTT.

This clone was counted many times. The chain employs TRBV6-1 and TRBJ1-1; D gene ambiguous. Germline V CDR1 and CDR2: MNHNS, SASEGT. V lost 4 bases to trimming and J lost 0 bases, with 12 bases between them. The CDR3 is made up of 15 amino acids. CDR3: CASSALLGVNTEAFF. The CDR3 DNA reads TGTGCCAGCAGTGCTCTTCTTGGAGTGAACACTGAAGCTTTCTTT.

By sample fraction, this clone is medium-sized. The DNA for the CDR3 is TGTGCCACCAGTGAGACAGACTGGGGAGGGGATCAGCCCCAGCATTTT. Translating gives CATSETDWGGDQPQHF. This chain joins TRBV24-1 and TRBJ1-5; tentatively, D is TRBD1 (5 bases). The CDR3 sequence is 16 residues long. V shed 4 bases and J shed 5 bases, with 17 bases lying between them. The germline gives CDR1 KGHDR, CDR2 SFDVKD.

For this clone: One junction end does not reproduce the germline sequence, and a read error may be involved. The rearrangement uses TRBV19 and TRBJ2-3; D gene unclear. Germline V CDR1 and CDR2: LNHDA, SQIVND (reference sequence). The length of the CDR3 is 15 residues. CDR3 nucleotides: TGTGCCAGTAAGGTCGGAGATTTTAGCAGAGATACGCACCATTTT. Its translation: CASKVGDFSRDTHHF.

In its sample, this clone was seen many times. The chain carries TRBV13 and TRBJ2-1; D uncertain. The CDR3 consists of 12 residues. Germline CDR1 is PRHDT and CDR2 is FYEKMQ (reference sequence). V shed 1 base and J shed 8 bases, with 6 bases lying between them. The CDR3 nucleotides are TGTGCCAGCAGCTTAGTAGGGTATGAGCAGTTCTTC. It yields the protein CASSLVGYEQFF.

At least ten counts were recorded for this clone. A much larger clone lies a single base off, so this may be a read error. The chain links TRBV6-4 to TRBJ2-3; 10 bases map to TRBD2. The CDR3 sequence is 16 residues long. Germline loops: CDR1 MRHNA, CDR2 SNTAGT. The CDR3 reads CASGDSGSGGAATQYF. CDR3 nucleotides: TGTGCCAGCGGTGACTCGGGGAGCGGGGGGGCAGCTACGCAGTATTTT.

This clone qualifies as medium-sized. The CDR3, as DNA: TGTGCCAGCAGACCCCGAGGACAGCCTCAGAGCTCCTATAATTCACCCCTCCACTTT. This sequence encodes CASRPRGQPQSSYNSPLHF. This chain connects TRBV6-5 to TRBJ1-6, with D perhaps matching TRBD1 (6 bases). The V and J ends lost 6 bases and 0 bases respectively, with 21 bases between them. CDR1 and CDR2 from the germline V gene are MNHEY and SVGAGI. The CDR3 contains 19 residues.